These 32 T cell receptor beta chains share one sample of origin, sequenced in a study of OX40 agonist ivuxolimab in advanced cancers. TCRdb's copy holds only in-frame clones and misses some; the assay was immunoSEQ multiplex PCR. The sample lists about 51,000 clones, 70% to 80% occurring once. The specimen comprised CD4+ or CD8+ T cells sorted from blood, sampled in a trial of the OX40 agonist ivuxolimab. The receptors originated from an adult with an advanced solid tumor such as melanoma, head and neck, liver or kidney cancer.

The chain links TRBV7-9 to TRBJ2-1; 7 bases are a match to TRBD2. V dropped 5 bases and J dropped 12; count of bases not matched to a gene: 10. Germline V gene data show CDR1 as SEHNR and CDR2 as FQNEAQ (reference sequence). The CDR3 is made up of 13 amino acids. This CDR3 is CASSPGVGLTQFF. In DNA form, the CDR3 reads TGTGCCAGCAGCCCAGGCGTGGGACTAACGCAGTTCTTC.

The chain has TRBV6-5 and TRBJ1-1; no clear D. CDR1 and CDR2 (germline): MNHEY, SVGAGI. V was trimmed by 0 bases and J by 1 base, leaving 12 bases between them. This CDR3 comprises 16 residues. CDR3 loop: CASSYSGIYTNTEAFF. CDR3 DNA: TGTGCCAGCAGTTACTCGGGGATTTATACGAACACTGAAGCTTTCTTT.

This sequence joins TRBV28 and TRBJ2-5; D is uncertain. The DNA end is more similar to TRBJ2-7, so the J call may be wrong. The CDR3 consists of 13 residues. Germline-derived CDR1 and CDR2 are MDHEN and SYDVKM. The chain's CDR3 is CASSLVTLYEQYF. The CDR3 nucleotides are TGTGCCAGCAGTTTAGTGACCCTATACGAGCAGTACTTC.

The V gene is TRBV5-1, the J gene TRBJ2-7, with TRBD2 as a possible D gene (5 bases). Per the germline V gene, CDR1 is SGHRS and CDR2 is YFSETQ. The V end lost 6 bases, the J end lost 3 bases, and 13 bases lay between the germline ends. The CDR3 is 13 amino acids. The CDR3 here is CASTRENSYEQYF. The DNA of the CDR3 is TGCGCCAGCACCCGGGAAAACAGCTACGAGCAGTACTTC.

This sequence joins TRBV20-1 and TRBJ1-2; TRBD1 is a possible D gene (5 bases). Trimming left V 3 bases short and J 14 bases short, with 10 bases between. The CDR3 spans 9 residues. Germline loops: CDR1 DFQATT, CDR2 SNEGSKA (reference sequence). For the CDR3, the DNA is TGCAGTGCTAGCCAGGGCCCGACCTTC. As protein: CSASQGPTF.

DNA for the CDR3: TGTGCCAGCAGTACTAGGACAGGGGGCTCCTACGAGCAGTACTTC. Translating gives CASSTRTGGSYEQYF. The chain joins TRBV6-5 to TRBJ2-7, with 10 bases lining up with TRBD1. With 5 bases clipped from V and 0 bases from J, the junction kept 4 bases outside the gene matches. The CDR3 covers 15 residues. Germline loops: CDR1 MNHEY, CDR2 SVGAGI.

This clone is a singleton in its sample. CDR3 protein: CASIPRLAGGYEQYF. In DNA form, the CDR3 reads TGTGCCAGCATACCCCGACTAGCGGGAGGCTACGAGCAGTACTTC. This chain links TRBV27 with TRBJ2-7; TRBD2 matches 13 bases. V lost 7 bases to trimming and J lost 3 bases; unmatched junction nucleotides: 6. Germline CDR1 reads MNHEY; CDR2 reads SMNVEV (reference sequence). The CDR3 is made up of 15 amino acids.

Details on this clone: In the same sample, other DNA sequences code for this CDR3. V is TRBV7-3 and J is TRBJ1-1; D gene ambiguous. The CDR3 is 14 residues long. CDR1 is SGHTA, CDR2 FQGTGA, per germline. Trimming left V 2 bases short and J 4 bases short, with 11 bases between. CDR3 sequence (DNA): TGTGCCAGCAGCTTATGGCGGGGTAGCACTGAAGCTTTCTTT. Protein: CASSLWRGSTEAFF. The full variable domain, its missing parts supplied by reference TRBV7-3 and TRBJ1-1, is GAGVSQTPSNKVTEKGKYVELRCDPISGHTALYWYRQSLGQGPEFLIYFQGTGAADDSGLPNDRFFAVRPEGSVSTLKIQRTERGDSAVYLCASSLWRGSTEAFFGQGTRLTVV.

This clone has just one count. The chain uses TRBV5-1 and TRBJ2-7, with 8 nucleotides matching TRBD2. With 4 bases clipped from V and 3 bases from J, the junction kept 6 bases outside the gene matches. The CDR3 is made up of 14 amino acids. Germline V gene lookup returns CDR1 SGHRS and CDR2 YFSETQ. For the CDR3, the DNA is TGCGCCAGCAGCGAGGGACTAGAGAACTACGAGCAGTACTTC. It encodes CASSEGLENYEQYF.

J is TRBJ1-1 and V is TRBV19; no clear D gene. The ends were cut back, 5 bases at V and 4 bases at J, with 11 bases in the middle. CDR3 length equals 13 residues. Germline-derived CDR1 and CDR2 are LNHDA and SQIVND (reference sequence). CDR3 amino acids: CASSSSGATEAFF. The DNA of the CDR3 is TGTGCCAGTAGTTCCTCGGGAGCCACTGAAGCTTTCTTT. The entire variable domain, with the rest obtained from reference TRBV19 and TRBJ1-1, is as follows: DGGITQSPKYLFRKEGQNVTLSCEQNLNHDAMYWYRQDPGQGLRLIYYSQIVNDFQKGDIAEGYSVSREKKESFPLTVTSAQKNPTAFYLCASSSSGATEAFFGQGTRLTVV.

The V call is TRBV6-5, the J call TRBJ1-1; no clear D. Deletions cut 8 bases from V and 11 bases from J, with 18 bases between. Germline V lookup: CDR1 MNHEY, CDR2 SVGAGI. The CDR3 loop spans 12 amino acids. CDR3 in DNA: TGTGCCAGCCGTTTAGACGAAGGCCGGGCTTTCTTT. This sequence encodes CASRLDEGRAFF.

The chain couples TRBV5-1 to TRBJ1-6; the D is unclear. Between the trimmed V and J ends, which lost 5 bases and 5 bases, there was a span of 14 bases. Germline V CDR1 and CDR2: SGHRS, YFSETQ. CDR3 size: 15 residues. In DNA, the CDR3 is TGCGCCAGCAGGCAGGTTGGCGCGGATAATTCACCCCTCCACTTT. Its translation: CASRQVGADNSPLHF. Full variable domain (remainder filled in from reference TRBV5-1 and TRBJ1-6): KAGVTQTPRYLIKTRGQQVTLSCSPISGHRSVSWYQQTPGQGLQFLFEYFSETQRNKGNFPGRFSGRQFSNSRSEMNVSTLELGDSALYLCASRQVGADNSPLHFGNGTRLTVT.

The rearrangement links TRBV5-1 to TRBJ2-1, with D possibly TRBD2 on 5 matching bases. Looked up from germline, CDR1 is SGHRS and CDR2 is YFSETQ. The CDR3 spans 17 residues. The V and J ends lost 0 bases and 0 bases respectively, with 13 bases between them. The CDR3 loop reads CASSLEGSASSYNEQFF. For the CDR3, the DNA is TGCGCCAGCAGCTTGGAAGGTAGCGCGAGCTCCTACAATGAGCAGTTCTTC.

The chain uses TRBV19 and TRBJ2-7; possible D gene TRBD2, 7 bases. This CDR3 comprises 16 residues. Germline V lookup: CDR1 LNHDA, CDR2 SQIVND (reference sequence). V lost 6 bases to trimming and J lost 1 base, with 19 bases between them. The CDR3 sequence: CASSSPGASGSYEQYF. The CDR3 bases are TGTGCCAGTAGCTCTCCGGGGGCTAGCGGTTCCTACGAGCAGTACTTC. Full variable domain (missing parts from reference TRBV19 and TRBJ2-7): DGGITQSPKYLFRKEGQNVTLSCEQNLNHDAMYWYRQDPGQGLRLIYYSQIVNDFQKGDIAEGYSVSREKKESFPLTVTSAQKNPTAFYLCASSSPGASGSYEQYFGPGTRLTVT.

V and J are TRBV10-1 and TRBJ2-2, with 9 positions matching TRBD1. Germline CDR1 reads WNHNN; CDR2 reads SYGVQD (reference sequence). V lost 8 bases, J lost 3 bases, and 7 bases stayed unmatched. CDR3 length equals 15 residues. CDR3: CASGGQGKDTGELFF. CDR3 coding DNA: TGCGCCAGCGGCGGACAGGGGAAAGACACCGGGGAGCTGTTTTTT.

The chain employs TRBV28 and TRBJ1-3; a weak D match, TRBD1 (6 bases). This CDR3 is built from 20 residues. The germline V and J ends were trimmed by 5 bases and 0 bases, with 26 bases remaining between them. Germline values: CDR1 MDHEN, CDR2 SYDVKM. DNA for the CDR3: TGTGCCAGCAGTCCTCTGTGGGGGCTTCGGTCAATCAACTCTGGAAACACCATATATTTT. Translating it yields CASSPLWGLRSINSGNTIYF.

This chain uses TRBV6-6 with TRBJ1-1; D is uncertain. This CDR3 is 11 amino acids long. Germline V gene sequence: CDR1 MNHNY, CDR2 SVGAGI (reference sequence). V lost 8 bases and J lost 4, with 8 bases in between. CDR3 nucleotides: TGTGCCAGCTCCGCCGGCACTGAAGCTTTCTTT. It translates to CASSAGTEAFF.

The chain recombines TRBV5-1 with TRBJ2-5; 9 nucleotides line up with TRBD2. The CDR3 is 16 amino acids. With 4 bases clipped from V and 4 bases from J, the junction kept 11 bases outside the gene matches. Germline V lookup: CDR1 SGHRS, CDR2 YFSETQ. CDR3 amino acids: CASSQGDSGRRETQYF. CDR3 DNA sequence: TGCGCCAGCAGCCAAGGAGACAGCGGGAGGAGAGAGACCCAGTACTTC.

The DNA of the CDR3 is TGTGCCAGCAGCGCTTCGGACAGAGCGATCTCTGGAAACACCATATATTTT. It specifies CASSASDRAISGNTIYF. The rearrangement uses TRBV9 and TRBJ1-3; a possible D gene is TRBD1 (6 bases). Germline CDR1 and CDR2: SGDLS and YYNGEE. CDR3 length equals 17 residues. The V end lost 3 bases, the J end lost 0 bases, and 16 bases lay between the germline ends.

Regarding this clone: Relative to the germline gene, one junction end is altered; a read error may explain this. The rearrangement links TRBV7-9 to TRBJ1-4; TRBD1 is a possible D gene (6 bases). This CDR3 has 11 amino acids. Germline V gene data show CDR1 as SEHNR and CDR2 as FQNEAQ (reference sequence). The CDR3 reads CASSLEDSLFF. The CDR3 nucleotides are TGTGCCAGCAGTTTAGAGGACAGCCTGTTTTTT.

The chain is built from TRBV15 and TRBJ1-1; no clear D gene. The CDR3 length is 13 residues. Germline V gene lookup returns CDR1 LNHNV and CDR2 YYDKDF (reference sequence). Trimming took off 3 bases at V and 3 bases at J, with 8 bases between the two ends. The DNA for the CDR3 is TGTGCCACCAGCAGCGGTAGGTACACTGAAGCTTTCTTT. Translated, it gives CATSSGRYTEAFF.

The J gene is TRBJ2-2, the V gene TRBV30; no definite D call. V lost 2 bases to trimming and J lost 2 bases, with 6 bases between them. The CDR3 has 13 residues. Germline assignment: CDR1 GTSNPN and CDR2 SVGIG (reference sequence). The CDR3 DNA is TGTGCCTGGAGTACGAGAAACACCGGGGAGCTGTTTTTT. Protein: CAWSTRNTGELFF.

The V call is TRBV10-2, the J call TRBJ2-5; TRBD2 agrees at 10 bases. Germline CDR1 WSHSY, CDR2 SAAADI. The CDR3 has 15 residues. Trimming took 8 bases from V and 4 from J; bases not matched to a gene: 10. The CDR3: CASLPGLASLETQYF. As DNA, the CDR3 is TGCGCCAGCCTTCCGGGACTAGCGTCCCTAGAGACCCAGTACTTC.

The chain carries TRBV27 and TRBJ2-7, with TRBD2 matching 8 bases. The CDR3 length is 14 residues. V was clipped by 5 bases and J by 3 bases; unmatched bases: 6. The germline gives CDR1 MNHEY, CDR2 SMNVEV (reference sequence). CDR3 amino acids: CASSRAGANYEQYF. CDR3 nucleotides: TGTGCCAGCAGTCGAGCGGGAGCAAACTACGAGCAGTACTTC.

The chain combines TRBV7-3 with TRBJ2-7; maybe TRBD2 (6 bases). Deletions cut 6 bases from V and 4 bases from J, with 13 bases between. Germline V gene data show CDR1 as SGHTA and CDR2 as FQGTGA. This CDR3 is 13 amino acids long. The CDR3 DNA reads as TGTGCCAGCAGTGTAGGGACTCCTTACGAGCAGTACTTC. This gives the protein CASSVGTPYEQYF.

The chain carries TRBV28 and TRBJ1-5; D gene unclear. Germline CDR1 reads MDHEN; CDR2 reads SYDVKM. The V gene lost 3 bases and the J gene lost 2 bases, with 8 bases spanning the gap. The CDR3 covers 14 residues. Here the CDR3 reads CASSFSFGNQPQHF. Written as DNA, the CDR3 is TGTGCCAGCAGTTTTTCATTTGGCAATCAGCCCCAGCATTTT.

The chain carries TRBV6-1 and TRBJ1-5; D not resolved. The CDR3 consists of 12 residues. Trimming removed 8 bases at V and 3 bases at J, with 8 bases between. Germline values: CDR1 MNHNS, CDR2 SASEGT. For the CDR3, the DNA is TGTGCCAGCCGGACCTTCAATCAGCCCCAGCATTTT. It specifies CASRTFNQPQHF.

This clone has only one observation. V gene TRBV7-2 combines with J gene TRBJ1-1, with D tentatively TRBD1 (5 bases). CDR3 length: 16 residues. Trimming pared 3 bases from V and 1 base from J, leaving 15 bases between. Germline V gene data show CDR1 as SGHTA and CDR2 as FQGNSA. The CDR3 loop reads CASSLGHEGWNTEAFF. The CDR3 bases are TGTGCCAGCAGCTTGGGGCATGAGGGTTGGAACACTGAAGCTTTCTTT.

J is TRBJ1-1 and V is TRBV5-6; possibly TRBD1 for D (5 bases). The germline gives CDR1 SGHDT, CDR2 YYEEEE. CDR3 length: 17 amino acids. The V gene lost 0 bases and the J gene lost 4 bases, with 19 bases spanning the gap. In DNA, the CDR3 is TGTGCCAGCAGCTTGGCCAACCAGGGACGAGGGCTCACTGAAGCTTTCTTT. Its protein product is CASSLANQGRGLTEAFF.

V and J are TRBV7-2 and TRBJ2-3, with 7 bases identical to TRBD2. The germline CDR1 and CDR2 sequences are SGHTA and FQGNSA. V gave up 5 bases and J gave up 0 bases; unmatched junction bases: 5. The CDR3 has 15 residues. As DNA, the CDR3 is TGTGCCAGCAGCCCCAGCGGGACTAGCACAGATACGCAGTATTTT. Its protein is CASSPSGTSTDTQYF.

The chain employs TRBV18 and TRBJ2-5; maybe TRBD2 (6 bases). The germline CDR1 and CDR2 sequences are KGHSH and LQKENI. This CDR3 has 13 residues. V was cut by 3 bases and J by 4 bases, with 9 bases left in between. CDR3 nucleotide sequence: TGTGCCAGCTCACCGGGCGGGGTAGAGACCCAGTACTTC. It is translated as CASSPGGVETQYF.

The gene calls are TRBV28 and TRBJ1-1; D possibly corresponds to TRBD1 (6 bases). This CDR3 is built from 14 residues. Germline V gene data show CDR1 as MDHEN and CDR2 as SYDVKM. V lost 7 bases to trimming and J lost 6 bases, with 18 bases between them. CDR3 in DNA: TGTGCCAGCACCCGGACAGAGGCTCGGGCTGAAGCTTTCTTT. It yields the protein CASTRTEARAEAFF.